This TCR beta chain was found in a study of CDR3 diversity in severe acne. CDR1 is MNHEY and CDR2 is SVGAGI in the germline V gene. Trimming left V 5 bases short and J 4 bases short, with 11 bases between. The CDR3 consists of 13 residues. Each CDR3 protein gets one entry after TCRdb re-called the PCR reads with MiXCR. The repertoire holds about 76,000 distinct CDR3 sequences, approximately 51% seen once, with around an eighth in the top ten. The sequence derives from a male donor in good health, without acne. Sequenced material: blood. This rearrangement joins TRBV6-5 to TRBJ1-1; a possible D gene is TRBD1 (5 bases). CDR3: CASSELGVTEAFF. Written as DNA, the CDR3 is TGTGCCAGCAGTGAATTGGGGGTCACTGAAGCTTTCTTT.